These 15 T cell receptor beta chains came from one sample sequenced in a study of T cells after yellow fever vaccination. TCRdb used MiXCR to reprocess the 5' RACE reads, holding one entry per CDR3 protein. The table shows under 700,000 distinct CDR3 sequences, with approximately 16% occurring only once. The input for sequencing was PBMCs, taken about 5 days after the first yellow fever vaccination. The receptor set was obtained from a man in his late teens or twenties who received the YFV17D yellow fever vaccine.

This clonotype was recorded a few times. V gene TRBV14 combines with J gene TRBJ2-7; TRBD1 might be the D (7 bases). CDR3 length: 16 residues. CDR1 is SGHDN and CDR2 is FVKESK in the germline V gene. Trimming stripped 3 bases from V and 0 bases from J, with 15 bases between. The CDR3 sequence: CASSHPRDSFSYEQYF. CDR3 nucleotides: TGTGCCAGCAGCCACCCGCGGGACAGCTTCTCCTACGAGCAGTACTTC.

The CDR3 DNA reads TGTGCCAGCTCGCAGGGACAGATAGATGGCTACACCTTC. Translated: CASSQGQIDGYTF. The chain couples TRBV18 to TRBJ1-2; TRBD1 matches at 7 bases. The CDR3 runs 13 residues. Germline values: CDR1 KGHSH, CDR2 LQKENI. The trim removed 6 bases at V and 6 bases at J, leaving 7 bases unmatched.

This chain uses TRBV12-3 or TRBV12-4 with TRBJ1-1; D may be TRBD1 (6 bases). V dropped 5 bases and J dropped 3 bases, with 13 bases sitting between them. The CDR3 sequence is 14 residues long. The CDR3 sequence: CASSARGSDTEAFF. DNA for the CDR3: TGTGCCAGCAGTGCAAGGGGGTCGGACACTGAAGCTTTCTTT.

The chain couples TRBV6-6 to TRBJ1-2; D is undetermined. V shed 0 bases and J shed 4 bases, with 6 bases lying between them. The germline CDR1 and CDR2 sequences are MNHNY and SVGAGI (reference sequence). The CDR3 runs 13 residues. The DNA of the CDR3 is TGTGCCAGCAGTTACTCGGGTATCTATGGCTACACCTTC. This gives the protein CASSYSGIYGYTF.

The chain is built from TRBV29-1 and TRBJ2-3; D unclear. Per the germline V gene, CDR1 is SQVTM and CDR2 is ANQGSEA. Trimming left V 6 bases short and J 2 bases short, with 15 bases between. The CDR3 is made up of 14 amino acids. In DNA form, the CDR3 reads TGCAGCGTCCCGACCAAACTAAACACAGATACGCAGTATTTT. This translates into CSVPTKLNTDTQYF.

This sequence joins TRBV29-1 and TRBJ2-7; D is undetermined. The germline V and J ends were trimmed by 2 bases and 1 base, with 12 bases remaining between them. This CDR3 is 14 amino acids long. CDR1 SQVTM and CDR2 ANQGSEA come from the germline V gene. The CDR3 protein is CSVELAGPSYEQYF. The CDR3 DNA reads as TGCAGCGTTGAATTGGCAGGACCATCCTACGAGCAGTACTTC.

This clonotype was seen a handful of times. The CDR3 coding sequence is TGTGCCAGCAGTTTGATCGAGGGGGCCGGGGAGCTGTTTTTT. It yields the protein CASSLIEGAGELFF. The chain couples TRBV27 to TRBJ2-2, with D possibly matching TRBD1 (6 bases). V was clipped by 3 bases and J by 6 bases, with 11 bases between them. CDR3 length: 14 amino acids. Germline CDR1 and CDR2: MNHEY and SMNVEV (reference sequence).

This clonotype showed up just a few times. The chain uses TRBV28 and TRBJ1-4, with D possibly TRBD1 on 5 matching bases. Deletions cut 6 bases from V and 7 bases from J, with 15 bases between. The CDR3 has 14 amino acids. CDR1 MDHEN and CDR2 SYDVKM come from the germline V gene. As DNA, the CDR3 is TGTGCCAGCAGCACGGGACCTGTACGTGAAAAACTGTTTTTT. It specifies CASSTGPVREKLFF.

This clonotype was observed a handful of times. The CDR3 DNA reads TGTGCCAGCAGTTTATTCTCCACCCCCAACTATGGCTACACCTTC. Translation gives CASSLFSTPNYGYTF. The rearrangement joins TRBV28 to TRBJ1-2; D gene ambiguous. Trimming took off 1 base at V and 2 bases at J, with 11 bases between the two ends. The CDR3 totals 15 residues. CDR1 MDHEN and CDR2 SYDVKM come from the germline V gene.

The rearrangement links TRBV12-3 or TRBV12-4 to TRBJ1-1; no reliable D call. V was trimmed by 5 bases and J by 4 bases, leaving 17 bases between them. The CDR3 is 15 amino acids. The DNA for the CDR3 is TGTGCCAGCAGTCATCCGGGCCCCCCTACCACTGAAGCTTTCTTT. Encoded protein: CASSHPGPPTTEAFF.

This sequence joins TRBV4-1 and TRBJ1-2; D uncertain. Trimming took off 3 bases at V and 7 bases at J, with 15 bases between the two ends. The CDR3 spans 14 residues. In germline, CDR1 is MGHRA, CDR2 YSYEKL. For the CDR3, the DNA is TGCGCCAGCAGCCAGGACTTCGACCCGAGTGGCTACACCTTC. It yields the protein CASSQDFDPSGYTF.

The gene calls are TRBV10-3 and TRBJ2-3, with 10 positions matching TRBD2. CDR3 size: 17 residues. The V gene end was trimmed by 4 bases and the J gene end by 0 bases; junction bases not matched to a gene: 7. CDR1 is ENHRY, CDR2 SYGVKD, per germline. CDR3 amino acids: CAISGAGGRQSTDTQYF. CDR3 nucleotide sequence: TGTGCCATCAGTGGAGCGGGGGGGCGGCAGAGCACAGATACGCAGTATTTT.

The gene calls are TRBV4-3 and TRBJ1-1; tentatively, D is TRBD1 (5 bases). Between the trimmed V and J ends, which lost 0 bases and 3 bases, there was a span of 11 bases. Germline values: CDR1 LGHNA, CDR2 YSLEER. This CDR3 region has 15 residues. In DNA, the CDR3 is TGCGCCAGCAGCCAAGATAGGGGCGGGGACACTGAAGCTTTCTTT. Translating gives CASSQDRGGDTEAFF.

There are a few counts of this clonotype. The V gene is TRBV12-5, the J gene TRBJ1-2, with 8 nucleotides matching TRBD1. The germline gives CDR1 LGHNT, CDR2 FRNRAP. This CDR3 is built from 14 residues. With 5 bases clipped from V and 8 bases from J, the junction kept 10 bases outside the gene matches. CDR3 bases: TGTGCTAGTGGTCCGACAGGGGCCCTGGACGGCTACACCTTC. Residues: CASGPTGALDGYTF.

This chain links TRBV11-2 with TRBJ1-3; no clear D. Trimming removed 5 bases at V and 0 bases at J, with 5 bases between. The V gene's germline CDR1 is SGHAT and CDR2 FQNNGV. This CDR3 region has 13 residues. CDR3 region: CASSTTSGNTIYF. The CDR3 nucleotides read TGTGCCAGCAGCACCACCTCTGGAAACACCATATATTTT.